Shown below are 25 T cell receptor beta chains from a single sample sequenced in a study of a mutant IDH1 vaccine in newly diagnosed glioma. These receptors have no identified antigens. The table came from immunoSEQ multiplex PCR; TCRdb's copy has only in-frame clones and leaves some out. The sample includes about 94,000 clones, around nine tenths of them seen just once. Time point reported: week 47, end of study. Vaccinated patients received 300 ug of mutant IDH1 20-mer peptide per dose, with topical imiquimod. The sequencing here drew on PBMCs, taken from a glioma patient whose treatment included an IDH1 peptide vaccine. The source of these receptors is a woman aged 50 to 65 with glioma.

Details on this clone: This CDR3 is also generated by other DNA sequences in the sample. This rearrangement joins TRBV7-2 to TRBJ1-4, with 7 bases that match TRBD1. Germline loops: CDR1 SGHTA, CDR2 FQGNSA. V shed 5 bases and J 0 bases; nucleotides not matched to a gene: 3. The CDR3 runs 15 residues. CDR3 nucleotides: TGTGCCAGCAGCCGACAGGGAGCAACTAATGAAAAACTGTTTTTT. It yields the protein CASSRQGATNEKLFF.

The chain couples TRBV5-1 to TRBJ2-3; D not certain. Trimming took off 4 bases at V and 0 bases at J, with 15 bases between the two ends. CDR1 and CDR2 (germline): SGHRS, YFSETQ. The CDR3 runs to 16 residues. For the CDR3, the DNA is TGCGCCAGCAGCCCTCTACTCTCAGCTAGCACAGATACGCAGTATTTT. Amino acid sequence: CASSPLLSASTDTQYF.

The chain links TRBV19 to TRBJ2-3; D call uncertain. This CDR3 is 13 amino acids long. Trimming left V 0 bases short and J 5 bases short, with 6 bases between. Germline CDR1 reads LNHDA; CDR2 reads SQIVND (reference sequence). The CDR3 nucleotides are TGTGCCAGTAGTATAGACGTGCGAGATACGCAGTATTTT. Amino acids: CASSIDVRDTQYF.

V gene TRBV28 combines with J gene TRBJ1-5; 10 positions agree with TRBD1. V lost 7 bases to trimming and J lost 4 bases; unmatched junction nucleotides: 16. This CDR3 has 18 residues. In germline, CDR1 is MDHEN, CDR2 SYDVKM. Here the CDR3 reads CASNHRDRGKLGNQPQHF. The CDR3 nucleotides read TGTGCCAGCAATCACCGGGACAGGGGAAAACTGGGGAATCAGCCCCAGCATTTT.

The chain is built from TRBV2 and TRBJ2-1, with D hard to call. The CDR3 covers 11 residues. The V and J ends lost 7 bases and 8 bases respectively, with 9 bases between them. The germline V gene encodes CDR1 SNHLY and CDR2 FYNNEI. The CDR3 DNA reads as TGTGCCAGCAATGTGGCGGATGAGCAGTTCTTC. It encodes CASNVADEQFF.

This rearrangement joins TRBV6-5 to TRBJ1-2, with 9 nucleotides matching TRBD1. Germline V gene sequence: CDR1 MNHEY, CDR2 SVGAGI. CDR3 length: 12 amino acids. J gave up 5 bases and V 7 bases, and 2 bases lay outside the gene matches. DNA of the CDR3: TGTGCCAGCATGGGACAGGGATATGGCTACACCTTC. It encodes CASMGQGYGYTF.

This chain links TRBV9 with TRBJ2-1; the match to TRBD2 covers 10 bases. CDR1 and CDR2 (germline): SGDLS, YYNGEE. V was pared by 0 bases and J by 7 bases, with 4 bases of the junction left unmatched. The CDR3 covers 15 residues. DNA for the CDR3: TGTGCCAGCAGCGTAGAGGGTAGCGGGAGGAATGAGCAGTTCTTC. It encodes CASSVEGSGRNEQFF.

This clone occurred once. The genes are TRBV28 and TRBJ2-3; possible D gene TRBD2, 6 bases. Germline V gives CDR1 MDHEN, CDR2 SYDVKM. The CDR3 extends over 16 amino acids. Trimming pared 2 bases from V and 2 bases from J, leaving 14 bases between. The CDR3, as DNA: TGTGCCAGCAGTTTAGGGTTAGCGGTTTACACAGATACGCAGTATTTT. As protein: CASSLGLAVYTDTQYF. Full variable domain (outside the CDR3, taken from reference TRBV28 and TRBJ2-3): DVKVTQSSRYLVKRTGEKVFLECVQDMDHENMFWYRQDPGLGLRLIYFSYDVKMKEKGDIPEGYSVSREKKERFSLILESASTNQTSMYLCASSLGLAVYTDTQYFGPGTRLTVL.

The V call is TRBV5-1, the J call TRBJ2-2; TRBD2 matches 8 bases. After removal of 4 bases from V and 3 bases from J, the junction contained 11 bases not matched to a gene. Germline lookup yields CDR1 SGHRS and CDR2 YFSETQ. CDR3 length: 17 amino acids. CDR3 amino acids: CASSPGLAGTHTGELFF. In DNA form, the CDR3 reads TGCGCCAGCAGCCCCGGGTTAGCGGGAACCCACACCGGGGAGCTGTTTTTT.

This chain joins TRBV28 and TRBJ2-1; the D is unclear. This CDR3 is built from 15 residues. CDR1 MDHEN and CDR2 SYDVKM come from the germline V gene. V was trimmed by 1 base and J by 4 bases, leaving 11 bases between them. The CDR3 sequence is CASSLSSAQYNEQFF. CDR3 bases: TGTGCCAGCAGTTTATCCAGCGCGCAGTACAATGAGCAGTTCTTC.

This clone has only one observation. The J gene is TRBJ2-5, the V gene TRBV29-1; tentative D call: TRBD1 (5 bases). Trimming left V 4 bases short and J 3 bases short, with 15 bases between. The length of the CDR3 is 14 residues. Germline V gene sequence: CDR1 SQVTM, CDR2 ANQGSEA. In DNA form, the CDR3 reads TGCAGCGTTGGAACTCCCGACAGAGAAGAGACCCAGTACTTC. It translates to CSVGTPDREETQYF.

This clone occurred once. This sequence joins TRBV28 and TRBJ2-7; 7 nucleotides align to TRBD2. Germline-derived CDR1 and CDR2 are MDHEN and SYDVKM. This CDR3 spans 15 amino acids. With 3 bases clipped from V and 5 bases from J, the junction kept 10 bases outside the gene matches. The CDR3 coding sequence is TGTGCCAGCAGTTTGGAGTCAGCGGGGAAGGACGAGCAGTACTTC. Amino acids: CASSLESAGKDEQYF.

The chain links TRBV15 to TRBJ1-5; possible D gene TRBD1, 5 bases. This CDR3 region has 15 residues. The V and J ends lost 0 bases and 3 bases respectively, with 9 bases between them. Germline values: CDR1 LNHNV, CDR2 YYDKDF (reference sequence). DNA of the CDR3: TGTGCCACCAGCAGAGATGGGACGTTCAATCAGCCCCAGCATTTT. Translated: CATSRDGTFNQPQHF.

This chain joins TRBV12-5 and TRBJ1-5; the D gene is possibly TRBD1 (6 bases). V lost 0 bases and J lost 5, with 17 bases in between. This CDR3 contains 17 residues. Germline V gene sequence: CDR1 LGHNT, CDR2 FRNRAP. The CDR3 loop is CASGLVHSFGGHQPQHF. The CDR3 nucleotides read TGTGCTAGTGGTTTGGTACATAGCTTCGGGGGGCATCAGCCCCAGCATTTT.

The V call is TRBV18, the J call TRBJ2-1; 11 bases align to TRBD2. V shed 6 bases and J 5 bases; nucleotides not matched to a gene: 9. There are 16 residues in the CDR3. Germline CDR1 reads KGHSH; CDR2 reads LQKENI. The CDR3 here is CASSRFSGRADNEQFF. CDR3 nucleotides: TGTGCCAGCTCTCGTTTTAGCGGGAGGGCCGACAATGAGCAGTTCTTC.

The chain is built from TRBV10-2 and TRBJ2-5; 13 positions match TRBD2. Germline V gene sequence: CDR1 WSHSY, CDR2 SAAADI. This CDR3 is built from 15 residues. After removal of 6 bases from V and 5 bases from J, the junction contained 6 bases not matched to a gene. CDR3 sequence (DNA): TGCGCCAGCAGACGACTAGCGGGAGGATGGGAGACCCAGTACTTC. Translating it yields CASRRLAGGWETQYF.

This chain connects TRBV21-1 to TRBJ1-5; TRBD1 was called by the table and not checked on the DNA. TRBV21-1 is a recognized pseudogene. The length of the CDR3 is 14 residues. For the CDR3, the DNA is TGTGCCGGTATTCCGGGACAGAGCAATCAGCCCCAGCATTTT. This sequence encodes CAGIPGQSNQPQHF.

The chain has TRBV18 and TRBJ1-3; D might be TRBD1 (5 bases). The CDR3 loop spans 15 amino acids. Deletions cut 3 bases from V and 2 bases from J, with 11 bases between. Germline assignment: CDR1 KGHSH and CDR2 LQKENI. This CDR3 is CASSPGTLTGNTIYF. CDR3 nucleotide sequence: TGTGCCAGCTCACCTGGGACCCTTACTGGAAACACCATATATTTT.

This clone has a handful of counts. The chain combines TRBV11-2 with TRBJ1-1; D might be TRBD1 (5 bases). The germline V gene encodes CDR1 SGHAT and CDR2 FQNNGV. The CDR3 covers 13 residues. V lost 5 bases to trimming and J lost 4 bases, with 11 bases between them. CDR3 sequence: CASSAGFFTEAFF. CDR3 nucleotide sequence: TGTGCCAGCAGCGCAGGGTTTTTCACTGAAGCTTTCTTT. Filled out from reference TRBV11-2 and TRBJ1-1, the complete variable domain reads EAGVAQSPRYKIIEKRQSVAFWCNPISGHATLYWYQQILGQGPKLLIQFQNNGVVDDSQLPKDRFSAERLKGVDSTLKIQPAKLEDSAVYLCASSAGFFTEAFFGQGTRLTVV.

The chain uses TRBV12-5 and TRBJ1-2, with a tentative D call TRBD1 (6 bases). Germline V gene sequence: CDR1 LGHNT, CDR2 FRNRAP. The CDR3 totals 14 residues. V lost 3 bases and J lost 8, with 16 bases in between. CDR3 protein: CASGFVGAGVGYTF. The CDR3 coding sequence is TGTGCTAGTGGTTTTGTCGGGGCAGGGGTGGGCTACACCTTC.

The table lists this clone with a few counts. The chain uses TRBV30 and TRBJ2-1, with TRBD2 matching 10 bases. Per germline, CDR1 GTSNPN and CDR2 SVGIG (reference sequence). This CDR3 comprises 13 residues. V was pared by 3 bases and J by 9 bases, with 5 bases of the junction left unmatched. The CDR3, as DNA: TGTGCCTGGAGACTAGCGGGAAGTGGTGAGCAGTTCTTC. Translating it yields CAWRLAGSGEQFF.

This chain uses TRBV27 with TRBJ1-5; TRBD1 agrees at 8 bases. The CDR3 loop spans 15 amino acids. After removal of 7 bases from V and 2 bases from J, the junction contained 7 bases not matched to a gene. Germline CDR1 is MNHEY and CDR2 is SMNVEV (reference sequence). CDR3 in DNA: TGTGCCAGCACCTCGACAGGGGCTGGCAATCAGCCCCAGCATTTT. It yields the protein CASTSTGAGNQPQHF.

The chain carries TRBV5-4 and TRBJ2-5; 7 bases map to TRBD2. The CDR3 covers 14 residues. The germline gives CDR1 SGHNT, CDR2 YYREEE (reference sequence). With V trimmed by 2 bases and J by 2 bases, 3 bases remained unmatched. The CDR3 sequence: CASSLGGSQETQYF. CDR3 nucleotide sequence: TGTGCCAGCAGCTTAGGCGGGAGTCAAGAGACCCAGTACTTC.

The chain couples TRBV7-9 to TRBJ2-7, with 8 bases aligning to TRBD1. The V and J ends lost 9 bases and 7 bases, in that order; junction bases with no gene match: 11. Germline values: CDR1 SEHNR, CDR2 FQNEAQ (reference sequence). CDR3 length: 13 amino acids. As DNA, the CDR3 is TGTGCCAGTCTTTCAGGGGGCGCAGGGGAGCAGTACTTC. Protein: CASLSGGAGEQYF. The full variable domain, with the rest looked up from reference TRBV7-9 and TRBJ2-7, is DTGVSQNPRHKITKRGQNVTFRCDPISEHNRLYWYRQTLGQGPEFLTYFQNEAQLEKSRLLSDRFSAERPKGSFSTLEIQRTEQGDSAMYLCASLSGGAGEQYFGPGTRLTVT.

The J gene is TRBJ2-3, the V gene TRBV9; D is undetermined. Trimming shortened V by 0 bases and J by 3 bases, and 11 bases separated the two germline ends. CDR1 is SGDLS and CDR2 is YYNGEE in the germline V gene. This CDR3 is 15 amino acids long. CDR3 sequence reads: CASSVGIGMTDTQYF. The DNA of the CDR3 is TGTGCCAGCAGCGTAGGTATAGGGATGACAGATACGCAGTATTTT.